The entry that follows covers one T cell receptor beta chain sequence. Its antigen is currently unknown. This sample is drawn from a study of cytomegalovirus exposure and HLA in healthy donors. Study at large: The 120 validation repertoires, a later analysis reported, used the same platform as the approximately 670 repertoires from the first cohort.

This CDR3 region has 19 residues. The germline gives CDR1 LGHNA, CDR2 YSLEER. V shed 10 bases and J shed 4 bases, with 32 bases lying between them. Findings and caveats of the study: In the 120 or so validation repertoires, roughly 94% of cluster scores exceeded 0, per a later analysis.

Sequencing used immunoSEQ multiplex PCR; TCRdb keeps in-frame clones, though not all of them. The sample has 100,000 or so clones; about 90% are singletons. The sample taken for sequencing was PBMCs. This receptor was obtained from a man aged 18 to 35 in good health and CMV-seropositive. The rearrangement uses TRBV4-3 and TRBJ2-1, with D tentatively TRBD2 (6 bases). This CDR3 reads CAIQTRTSKSHKEYNEQFF. CDR3 DNA sequence: TGCGCCATCCAGACCCGTACTAGCAAGTCCCACAAAGAATACAATGAGCAGTTCTTC.